The 4 T cell receptor beta chains listed next were all sequenced from one sample in a study of blood T cell repertoires in COVID-19. Using immunoSEQ multiplex PCR, the repertoire was profiled, and TCRdb retains in-frame clones only, with some absent. The data contain 250,000 or so clones, 70% to 90% of them singletons. Sequencing was performed on peripheral blood. Receptors originate from a young man with active or convalescent COVID-19.

The rearrangement uses TRBV28 and TRBJ2-5; possible D gene TRBD2, 6 bases. In germline, CDR1 is MDHEN, CDR2 SYDVKM. CDR3 length: 17 residues. V lost 2 bases and J 1 base, leaving 17 bases between the germline ends. The CDR3 loop reads CASSLRPTDYLQETQYF. As DNA, the CDR3 is TGTGCCAGCAGTTTACGGCCTACGGACTACCTCCAAGAGACCCAGTACTTC.

The chain recombines TRBV11-2 with TRBJ2-7, with 8 positions matching TRBD1. V was pared by 1 base and J by 4 bases, with 0 bases of the junction left unmatched. This CDR3 has 13 amino acids. Germline V lookup: CDR1 SGHAT, CDR2 FQNNGV. CDR3 residues: CASSLGDRYEQYF. The CDR3 DNA reads as TGTGCCAGCAGCTTAGGGGACAGGTACGAGCAGTACTTC.

This chain links TRBV5-1 with TRBJ1-1, with 9 nucleotides matching TRBD1. Germline trimming cut 5 bases from V and 7 bases from J; bases unmatched to any gene: 9. Germline V gives CDR1 SGHRS, CDR2 YFSETQ. The CDR3 runs 14 residues. CDR3 bases: TGCGCCAGCAGTCCGCCCGGGACAGGGAATGAAGCTTTCTTT. This translates into CASSPPGTGNEAFF.

The V and J genes are TRBV11-2 and TRBJ1-1; 7 bases line up with TRBD1. Trimming removed 2 bases from V and 5 bases from J; junction bases left unmatched: 5. Germline CDR1 SGHAT, CDR2 FQNNGV. CDR3 length equals 14 residues. Written as DNA, the CDR3 is TGTGCCAGCAGCTTACCCCGACAGGGAACTGAAGCTTTCTTT. Translating gives CASSLPRQGTEAFF.